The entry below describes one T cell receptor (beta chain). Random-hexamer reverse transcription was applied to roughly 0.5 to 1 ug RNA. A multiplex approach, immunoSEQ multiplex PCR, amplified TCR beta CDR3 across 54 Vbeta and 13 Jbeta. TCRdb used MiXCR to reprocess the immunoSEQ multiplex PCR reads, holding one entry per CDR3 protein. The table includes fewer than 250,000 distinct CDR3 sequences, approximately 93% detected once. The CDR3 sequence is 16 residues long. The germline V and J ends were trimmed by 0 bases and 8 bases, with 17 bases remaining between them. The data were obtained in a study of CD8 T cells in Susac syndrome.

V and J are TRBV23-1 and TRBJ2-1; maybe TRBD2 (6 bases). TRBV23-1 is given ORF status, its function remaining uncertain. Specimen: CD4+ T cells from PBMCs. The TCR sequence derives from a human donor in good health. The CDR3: CASSQSGGLRTHEQFF. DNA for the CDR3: TGCGCCAGCAGTCAATCCGGGGGTTTGAGGACCCATGAGCAGTTCTTC.